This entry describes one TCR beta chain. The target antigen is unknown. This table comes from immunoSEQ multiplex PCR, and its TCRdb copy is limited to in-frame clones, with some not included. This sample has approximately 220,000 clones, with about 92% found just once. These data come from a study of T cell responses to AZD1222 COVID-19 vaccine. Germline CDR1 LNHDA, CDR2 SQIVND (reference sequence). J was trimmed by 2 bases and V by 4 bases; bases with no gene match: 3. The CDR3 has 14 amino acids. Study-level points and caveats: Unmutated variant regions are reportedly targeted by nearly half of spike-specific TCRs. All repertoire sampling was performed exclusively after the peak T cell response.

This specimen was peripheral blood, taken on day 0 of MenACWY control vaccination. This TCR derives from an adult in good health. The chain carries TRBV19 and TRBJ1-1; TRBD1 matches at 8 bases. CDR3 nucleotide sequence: TGTGCCAGTAGTACCCAGGGGGCTAACACTGAAGCTTTCTTT. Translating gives CASSTQGANTEAFF.